Here is one T cell receptor (beta chain) with its context. In its sample, this clonotype was seen a few times. Its antigen is still unknown. Per-base quality was not reported, and no clone a single base away is much larger than it. This sample is part of a study of T-cell memory formation after mild COVID-19 (dated by TCRdb to the early 2020s). Study-level background: TCR sequence clusters from the two donors were found to be largely donor specific. T-cell clones expanding and contracting after mild COVID-19 in two donors were tracked by longitudinal TCRalpha and TCRbeta repertoire sequencing. Two young, previously healthy adult volunteers, one female and one male, were included in the cohort.

The germline V gene supplies CDR1 SGDLS and CDR2 YYNGEE. Measured from the cysteine to the phenylalanine, the CDR3 is 15 residues long. Only the CDR3 portion is preserved as DNA: 45 bases, with reading frame beginning at the first base. At the junction V is shortened by 5 bases and J by 2 bases; bases outside the gene matches: 5. General study outcomes and caveats: The study included only a couple of mild cases, and larger cohorts that include severe cases with pre-infection samples were judged to be necessary. Whether the second-wave clones peaking on day 37 were SARS-CoV-2 specific was not confirmed. Some responding clones were detected in pre-infection memory, suggesting pre-existing cross-reactive memory T cells joined the SARS-CoV-2 response. From day 15 to 85, contracting clones showed balanced CD4/CD8 phenotypes, whereas a second wave of clones that expanded from day 15 to 37 leaned towards CD4+. Contracting CD4+ clones were found mainly in CM and EM memory subsets, while CD8+ clones were enriched in EMRA.

Ficoll-Paque density gradient centrifugation was used to isolate PBMCs. Sequencing was performed on an Illumina NovaSeq 6000. cDNA libraries for TCRalpha and TCRbeta were prepared by 5'RACE using constant-segment primers, with sample barcodes and unique molecular identifiers added. Trizol reagent was used to extract RNA from every sample. The libraries were amplified in two PCR steps, and the second step added a second sample barcode and Illumina TruSeq adapters. Sequencing of libraries was performed on an Illumina NovaSeq with 2 x 150 bp paired-end reads. The study's processing was this. Reads were demultiplexed and collapsed into UMI-guided consensus sequences with migec v1.2.7. Using mixcr v2.1.11, UMI consensuses were aligned to TRA and TRB V and J templates and then assembled into clonotypes. A clonotype was counted as expanded or contracted only if both edgeR and NoisET called the change significant, with noise models trained on biological replicates. For edgeR calls, a false discovery rate-adjusted p below 0.01 and a log2 fold-change threshold of 1 were applied. As an exploratory analysis of dynamics, max-normalized trajectories of the 1000 most abundant clonotypes were examined with PCA combined with hierarchical clustering. Separately sequenced CD4+ and CD8+ repertoires were used to assign the CD4 or CD8 phenotype of responding clones. TCRdb's own reprocessing of the public reads used fastp at Q25 and MiXCR and kept productive beta chains. Each CDR3 protein appears once, grouped with its most common genes and DNA. What appears here as the V and J calls and clone size reflects TCRdb's work, not the paper's. The sample table contains some 250,000 distinct CDR3 sequences; only one count was recorded for under 20% of them. The top ten hold under 30% of the sample.

The sample was PBMCs or a T cell subset sorted from them (not recorded which). The sequence derives from a man aged 18 to 29 who had mild COVID-19 (a few samples of this study predate the infection). The sample titles of this study are shuffled in the database, so cell type and time point are left out; the donor was told from shared clones. The sequence joins TRBV9 to TRBJ2-2; 8 central nucleotides agree with TRBD2. The DNA sequence is given as TGTGCCAGCAGGTTAGCGGGGACAAACACCGGGGAGCTGTTTTTT. Translated, this gives CASRLAGTNTGELFF. With the portions outside the CDR3 filled from the reference TRBV9 and TRBJ2-2 genes, the complete variable region becomes DSGVTQTPKHLITATGQRVTLRCSPRSGDLSVYWYQQSLDQGLQFLIQYYNGEERAKGNILERFSAQQFPDLHSELNLSSLELGDSALYFCASRLAGTNTGELFFGEGSRLTVL.